The next 2 T cell receptor beta chains were all read from a single sample in a study of blood T cells in healthy people across ages. The authors ran a second PCR of roughly 6 to 12 cycles using a sample-barcoded 5' primer and a J-beta primer mix. TCRdb reprocessed the 5' RACE reads with MiXCR, giving one entry per CDR3 protein. The sample carries 500,000 to 700,000 distinct CDR3 sequences, about 30% recorded once. Sequencing used blood. These receptors were obtained from a woman aged 80 or over in good health.

This clonotype appeared many times. This chain uses TRBV20-1 with TRBJ2-5; the D is unclear. V lost 6 bases, J lost 2 bases, and 16 bases lay in between. Germline CDR1 reads DFQATT; CDR2 reads SNEGSKA (reference sequence). This CDR3 region has 14 residues. In DNA, the CDR3 is TGCAGTGCACGAATCCCGGGCCTTCAAGAGACCCAGTACTTC. As protein: CSARIPGLQETQYF.

In the case of this clonotype: A junction end diverges from the germline sequence, so it may reflect a read error. The V and J genes are TRBV6-1 and TRBJ2-3; D might be TRBD1 (5 bases). There are 13 residues in the CDR3. Germline V CDR1 and CDR2: MNHNS, SASEGT. The CDR3 sequence: CASRVGVTGTQYF. The CDR3 nucleotides read TGTGCCAGCAGAGTAGGGGTCACAGGTACGCAGTATTTT.